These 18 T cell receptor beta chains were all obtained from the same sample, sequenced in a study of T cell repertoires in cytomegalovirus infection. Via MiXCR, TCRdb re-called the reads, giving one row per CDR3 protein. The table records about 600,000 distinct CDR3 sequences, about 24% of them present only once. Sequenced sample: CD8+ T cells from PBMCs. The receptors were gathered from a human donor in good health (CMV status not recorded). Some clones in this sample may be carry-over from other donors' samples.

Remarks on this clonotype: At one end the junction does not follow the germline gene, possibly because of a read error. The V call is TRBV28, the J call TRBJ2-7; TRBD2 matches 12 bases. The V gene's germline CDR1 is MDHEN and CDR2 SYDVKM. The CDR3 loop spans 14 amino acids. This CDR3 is CASSPPKTSGGPAF. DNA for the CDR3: TGTGCCAGCAGTCCCCCCAAGACTAGCGGGGGACCCGCTTTC.

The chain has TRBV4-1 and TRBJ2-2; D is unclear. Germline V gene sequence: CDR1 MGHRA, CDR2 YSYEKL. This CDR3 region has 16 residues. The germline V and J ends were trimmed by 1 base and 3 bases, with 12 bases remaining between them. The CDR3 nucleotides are TGCGCCAGCAGCCAAGTGCATGGGCCGGACACCGGGGAGCTGTTTTTT. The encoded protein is CASSQVHGPDTGELFF.

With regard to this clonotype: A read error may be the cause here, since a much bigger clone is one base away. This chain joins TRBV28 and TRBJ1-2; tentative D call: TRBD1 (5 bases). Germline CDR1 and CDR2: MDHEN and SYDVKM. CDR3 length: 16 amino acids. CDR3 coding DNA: TGTGCCAGCAGCACCCCACAGGCCCCCTCCAACTATGTCTACACCTTC. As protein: CASSTPQAPSNYVYTF.

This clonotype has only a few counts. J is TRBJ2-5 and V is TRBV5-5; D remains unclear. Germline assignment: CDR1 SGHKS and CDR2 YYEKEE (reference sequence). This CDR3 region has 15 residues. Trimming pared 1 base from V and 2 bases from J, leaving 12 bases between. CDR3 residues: CASSLTWTAQETQYF. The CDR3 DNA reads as TGTGCCAGCAGCTTGACCTGGACGGCTCAAGAGACCCAGTACTTC.

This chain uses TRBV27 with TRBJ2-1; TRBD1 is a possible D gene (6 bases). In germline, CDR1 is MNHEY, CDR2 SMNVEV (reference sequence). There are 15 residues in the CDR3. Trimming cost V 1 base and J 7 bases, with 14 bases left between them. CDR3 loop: CASSLFGGAVNEQFF. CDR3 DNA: TGTGCCAGCAGTTTATTTGGGGGCGCCGTTAATGAGCAGTTCTTC.

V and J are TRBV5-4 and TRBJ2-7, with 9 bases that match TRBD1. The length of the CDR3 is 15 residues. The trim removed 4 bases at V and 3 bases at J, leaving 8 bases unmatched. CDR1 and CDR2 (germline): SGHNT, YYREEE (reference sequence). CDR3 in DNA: TGTGCCAGCAGCGAATCCGGGACAGGGAGCTACGAGCAGTACTTC. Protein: CASSESGTGSYEQYF.

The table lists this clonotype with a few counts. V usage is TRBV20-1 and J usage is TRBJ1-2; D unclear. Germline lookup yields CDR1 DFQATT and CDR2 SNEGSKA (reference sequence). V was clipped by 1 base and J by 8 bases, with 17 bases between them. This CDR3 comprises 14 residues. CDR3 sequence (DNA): TGCAGTGCTAGAGCCCCTAACGGGCTTTACGGCTACACCTTC. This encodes CSARAPNGLYGYTF.

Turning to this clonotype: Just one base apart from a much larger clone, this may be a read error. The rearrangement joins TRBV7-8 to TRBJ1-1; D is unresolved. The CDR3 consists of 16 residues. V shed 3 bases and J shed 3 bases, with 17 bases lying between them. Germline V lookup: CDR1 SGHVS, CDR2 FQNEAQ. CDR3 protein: CASSLGLTFSDTEAFF. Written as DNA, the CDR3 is TGTGCCAGCAGCTTGGGTCTCACGTTTTCAGACACTGAAGCTTTCTTT.

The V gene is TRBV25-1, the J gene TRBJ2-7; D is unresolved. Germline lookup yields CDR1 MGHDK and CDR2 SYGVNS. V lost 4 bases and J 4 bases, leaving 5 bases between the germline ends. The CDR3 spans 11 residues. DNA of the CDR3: TGTGCCAGCAGTGTCACGTACGAGCAGTACTTC. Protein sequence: CASSVTYEQYF.

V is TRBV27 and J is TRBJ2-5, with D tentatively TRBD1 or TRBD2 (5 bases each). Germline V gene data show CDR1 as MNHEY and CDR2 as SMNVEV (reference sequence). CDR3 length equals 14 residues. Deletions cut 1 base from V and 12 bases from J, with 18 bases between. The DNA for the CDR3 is TGTGCCAGCAGTTTATGGGCCACCGGGGACCAGGAGTACTTC. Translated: CASSLWATGDQEYF.

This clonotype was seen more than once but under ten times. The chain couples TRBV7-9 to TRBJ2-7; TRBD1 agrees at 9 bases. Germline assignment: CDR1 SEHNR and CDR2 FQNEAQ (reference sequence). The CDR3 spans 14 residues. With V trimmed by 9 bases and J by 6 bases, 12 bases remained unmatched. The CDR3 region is CASSPRTGVGEQYF. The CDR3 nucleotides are TGTGCCAGTAGCCCCCGGACAGGGGTCGGCGAGCAGTACTTC.

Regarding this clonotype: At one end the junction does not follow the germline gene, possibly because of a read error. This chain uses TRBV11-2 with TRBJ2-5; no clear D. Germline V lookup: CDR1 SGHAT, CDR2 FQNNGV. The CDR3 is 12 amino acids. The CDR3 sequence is CVSSSSRETQYF. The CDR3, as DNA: TGTGTCAGCAGCTCTTCTAGAGAGACCCAGTACTTC. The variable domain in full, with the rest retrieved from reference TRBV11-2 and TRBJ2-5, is EAGVAQSPRYKIIEKRQSVAFWCNPISGHATLYWYQQILGQGPKLLIQFQNNGVVDDSQLPKDRFSAERLKGVDSTLKIQPAKLEDSAVYLCVSSSSRETQYFGPGTRLLVL.

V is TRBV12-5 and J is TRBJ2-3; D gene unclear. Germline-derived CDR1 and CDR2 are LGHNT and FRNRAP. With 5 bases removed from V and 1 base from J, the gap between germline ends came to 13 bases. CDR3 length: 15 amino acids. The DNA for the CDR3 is TGTGCTAGTGGTCCCTGGGCAGTCCGCACAGATACGCAGTATTTT. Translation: CASGPWAVRTDTQYF.

The chain's CDR3 is CATGALNNIQYF. CDR3 nucleotide sequence: TGCGCCACCGGCGCCCTGAACAACATTCAGTACTTC. This chain connects TRBV10-2 to TRBJ2-4; D is undetermined. Germline lookup yields CDR1 WSHSY and CDR2 SAAADI. The CDR3 has 12 residues. Trimming took 10 bases from V and 7 from J, leaving 14 bases between them.

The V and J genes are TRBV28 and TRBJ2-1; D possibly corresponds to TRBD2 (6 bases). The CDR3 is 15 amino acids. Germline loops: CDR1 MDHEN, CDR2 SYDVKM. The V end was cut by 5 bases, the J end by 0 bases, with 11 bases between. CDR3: CASSTAGSSYNEQFF. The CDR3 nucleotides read TGTGCCAGCAGTACGGCGGGGAGCTCCTACAATGAGCAGTTCTTC.

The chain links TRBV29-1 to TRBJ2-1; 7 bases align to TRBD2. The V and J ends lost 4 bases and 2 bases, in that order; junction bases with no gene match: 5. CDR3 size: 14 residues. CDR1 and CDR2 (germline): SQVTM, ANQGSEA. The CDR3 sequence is CSVARLAAYNEQFF. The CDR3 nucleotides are TGCAGCGTTGCAAGGCTAGCGGCCTACAATGAGCAGTTCTTC.

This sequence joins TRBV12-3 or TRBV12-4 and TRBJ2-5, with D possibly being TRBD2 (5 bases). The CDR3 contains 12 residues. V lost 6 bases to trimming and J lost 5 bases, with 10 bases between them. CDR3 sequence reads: CASSARRETQYF. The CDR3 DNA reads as TGTGCCAGCAGCGCCCGGAGGGAGACCCAGTACTTC.

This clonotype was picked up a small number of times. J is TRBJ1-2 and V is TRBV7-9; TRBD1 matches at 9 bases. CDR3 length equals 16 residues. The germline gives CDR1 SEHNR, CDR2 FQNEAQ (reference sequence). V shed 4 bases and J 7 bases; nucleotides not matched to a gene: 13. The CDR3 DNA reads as TGTGCCAGCAGCTCACCCCCCAGGGACAGGGCGGCTGGCTACACCTTC. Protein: CASSSPPRDRAAGYTF.